This TCR beta chain was sequenced during a study of blood T cell repertoires in COVID-19. Study-wide background: The origin of the acute and convalescent COVID-19 samples was the United States, Italy and Spain. T cells, B-cell-depleted T cells, or PBMCs provided the cDNA or gDNA that served as material.

Clones were sequenced by immunoSEQ multiplex PCR, and TCRdb holds only the in-frame ones, with some missing. In the table there are 300,000 to 400,000 clones, roughly 86% of which are singletons. Germline assignment: CDR1 SGDLS and CDR2 YYNGEE. The CDR3 length is 15 residues. With 0 bases removed from V and 5 bases from J, the gap between germline ends came to 14 bases. The sample taken for sequencing was peripheral blood. This chain joins TRBV9 and TRBJ1-1; no definite D call. The sequence derives from a woman between 65 and 79 years old with COVID-19, enrolled during active disease. The CDR3 loop is CASSVAVQDSTEAFF. CDR3 DNA sequence: TGTGCCAGCAGCGTAGCAGTCCAGGACTCGACTGAAGCTTTCTTT.